The rows below give T cell receptor beta chains drawn from one sample of a study of glioma-infiltrating T cells. MiXCR was run by TCRdb on the multiplex PCR reads, yielding one entry per CDR3 protein. The sample gives 93,000 or so distinct CDR3 sequences, about 30% of which show up once; 40% to 55% is in the top ten. Sequenced: glioma tissue, nonneoplastic brain tissue, or PBMCs (not recorded which). Source of these receptors: a human donor with low-grade glioma or glioblastoma, undergoing nonglioma brain surgery, or in good health (not recorded which). Both conserved end residues are part of each CDR3. Fields, in order: V gene, J gene, CDR3 protein.

>TRBV29-1|TRBJ1-2
CSGCAARGYGYTF
>TRBV6-7|TRBJ2-7
CASSYSSYYEQYF
>TRBV20-1|TRBJ2-1
CSAITYGGGVANEQFF
>TRBV4-3|TRBJ1-6
CASSLKGYNSPLHF
>TRBV15|TRBJ1-5
CATSRAGGGGNQPQHF
>TRBV28|TRBJ1-5
CASVTPGQSNQPQHF
>TRBV28|TRBJ2-7
CASSLSRQGPSEQYF
>TRBV20-1|TRBJ2-7
CSASKGFTYEQYF
>TRBV4-3|TRBJ1-5
CASSQELGNQPQHF
>TRBV19|TRBJ1-1
CASSIDTLSREAFF
>TRBV20-1|TRBJ2-5
CSAISGAGETQYF
>TRBV29-1|TRBJ1-3
CSVSGDGNTIYF
>TRBV11-2|TRBJ1-2
CASSNLLTVDGYTF
>TRBV5-4|TRBJ2-6
CASSLESPASSGANVLTF
>TRBV19|TRBJ2-2
CASTFQGNTGELFF
>TRBV5-4|TRBJ2-3
CASSWEGRGGLDTQYF
>TRBV30|TRBJ1-2
CAWSVTGGNGYTF
>TRBV7-3|TRBJ2-2
CASSPRGGTGNTGELFF
>TRBV3-1|TRBJ2-3
CASSSRTSGLSTDTQYF
>TRBV4-3|TRBJ1-6
CASSQGSGGTHSPLHF
>TRBV3-1|TRBJ1-5
CASSSTQGVGPQHF
>TRBV4-1|TRBJ1-5
CASSPAVISGLINQPQHF
>TRBV6-1|TRBJ1-2
CASKVGERAGYTF
>TRBV6-1|TRBJ2-7
CASSPRDRGGEQYF
>TRBV28|TRBJ2-5
CASSKCLGPQETQYF
>TRBV6-1|TRBJ2-7
CASRGNRVTYEQYF
>TRBV15|TRBJ2-1
CATQERSYNEQFF
>TRBV19|TRBJ1-2
CASSRQANYGYTF
>TRBV6-1|TRBJ1-5
CASSATSSSNQPQHF
>TRBV18|TRBJ1-2
CASSPSTGTNYGYTF
>TRBV20-1|TRBJ2-5
CSARDSRRTSALYLAQYF
>TRBV29-1|TRBJ2-2
CSVFALTGKYTDTGELFF
>TRBV12-3/TRBV12-4|TRBJ2-5
CASSLRIGQETQYF
>TRBV4-1|TRBJ2-3
CASIQEIGSPTDTQYF
>TRBV14|TRBJ1-6
CASSQEGFNSPLHF
>TRBV5-4|TRBJ1-6
CASSHQGQWNSPLHF
>TRBV11-2|TRBJ2-5
CASSFEGLETQYF
>TRBV6-6|TRBJ1-2
CASSYSNYGYTF
>TRBV19|TRBJ2-5
CASSIGLDSQETQYF
>TRBV2|TRBJ1-5
CASSASTAMNQPQHF
>TRBV28|TRBJ2-7
CASSRHDANYEQYF
>TRBV4-3|TRBJ2-1
CASSRGTLAGARNEQFF
>TRBV3-1|TRBJ2-1
CASSQNGYDEQFF
>TRBV14|TRBJ2-3
CASSQGSGARTDTQYF
>TRBV28|TRBJ2-1
CASSLSKAGGPNEQFF
>TRBV5-1|TRBJ2-5
CASSLERGGETQYF
>TRBV7-2|TRBJ2-5
CASSFGQGGEQETQYF
>TRBV5-8|TRBJ1-2
CASSPRDRGPILDYTF
>TRBV4-3|TRBJ2-3
CASSQDTGLGFSTDTQYF
>TRBV3-1|TRBJ1-2
CASSQVPRSYGYTF
>TRBV11-2|TRBJ1-4
CASSLEWGATNEKLFF
>TRBV20-1|TRBJ2-3
CSVVSGTGNGVTDTQYF
>TRBV28|TRBJ1-5
CASSPGRGPQQPQHF
>TRBV14|TRBJ1-1
CASSQNQSPDTEAFF
>TRBV4-1|TRBJ2-7
CASSQDPVEIGYEQYF
>TRBV29-1|TRBJ2-7
CSVADRAPRQYF
>TRBV18|TRBJ1-5
CASSRGAGNQHQHF
>TRBV3-1|TRBJ1-1
CASSPSTANTEAFF
>TRBV20-1|TRBJ2-5
CSAQRTGRRGETQYF